The 2 T cell receptor beta chains reported below all come from one sample, sequenced in a study of T cells after yellow fever vaccination (dated by TCRdb to the late 2010s). The library was made by 5' RACE. The instrument given in TCRdb is Illumina HiSeq 2500. TCRdb reworked the public reads: Q25 trimming with fastp, MiXCR clone assembly, productive beta chains retained. Entries are consolidated by CDR3 protein sequence, retaining the most common genes and DNA. The sample profile shows about 260,000 distinct CDR3 sequences; over 10% of them were found once. Of the sample, roughly 0.5% is held by the ten largest clones. In the paper's terms, the treatment or condition label means: live attenuated yellow fever vaccine strain. Here the sequenced sample was CD4+ T cells sorted from PBMCs, taken 45 days after the yellow fever booster vaccination. The source of these receptors is a man aged 25 to 40 who received the YFV17D yellow fever vaccine.

There are a few counts of this clonotype. The CDR3 coding sequence is TGTGCCAGCAGTAACGACAGATACGAGCAGTACTTC. Its protein is CASSNDRYEQYF. The chain uses TRBV6-2 or TRBV6-3 and TRBJ2-7, with D perhaps matching TRBD1 (5 bases). The V end lost 5 bases, the J end lost 4 bases, and 9 bases lay between the germline ends. The CDR3 extends over 12 amino acids. Looked up from germline, CDR1 is MNHEY and CDR2 is SVGEGT.

This clonotype has only a few counts. The chain links TRBV7-9 to TRBJ2-2; no firm D call. Trimming removed 6 bases at V and 0 bases at J, with 11 bases between. Germline V gene data show CDR1 as SEHNR and CDR2 as FQNEAQ (reference sequence). The CDR3 extends over 15 amino acids. The CDR3 sequence is CASSRFSTNTGELFF. The CDR3 bases are TGTGCCAGCAGTCGCTTTTCAACGAACACCGGGGAGCTGTTTTTT.